The T cell receptor beta chain under discussion was sequenced for a study of blood T cell repertoires in COVID-19. Study summary: Acute-phase and convalescent COVID-19 samples originated in the United States, Italy and Spain. The cDNA or gDNA used as material had been derived from T cells, B-cell-depleted T cells, or PBMCs.

In the original analysis: The authors estimated nucleated cell counts from reference gene primer amplification. Repertoires were generated with immunoSEQ multiplex PCR, while TCRdb's copy carries only in-frame clones and drops some. V and J calls and clone size are copied from that table; D and trimming were computed from the DNA. The data show some 120,000 clones, less than 75% seen once. CDR3 length: 18 residues. CDR1 is MNHEY, CDR2 SMNVEV, per germline (reference sequence). The V segment lost 1 base and the J segment 2 bases; nucleotides outside the gene matches: 8. J is TRBJ2-3 and V is TRBV27, with TRBD2 matching 11 bases. The sequenced material came from peripheral blood. The receptor was derived from a human donor with acute or convalescent COVID-19. The donor label of this sample is uncertain. The CDR3 DNA sequence: TGTGCCAGCAGTTTATGGCCACTAGCGGGGGCTTCCACAGATACGCAGTATTTT. As protein: CASSLWPLAGASTDTQYF.